A single sample is the source of the 12 T cell receptor beta chains below, sequenced in a study of blood T cell repertoires in COVID-19. Profiled with immunoSEQ multiplex PCR; TCRdb holds only in-frame clones, not every one. Of around 260,000 clones listed, approximately 85% are singletons. Sequencing was performed on peripheral blood. The receptors come from a human donor in a cohort sampled during active COVID-19.

The V and J genes are TRBV7-6 and TRBJ2-5, with D maybe TRBD2 (6 bases). Germline CDR1 reads SGHVS; CDR2 reads FNYEAQ. The CDR3 contains 14 residues. Trimming left V 8 bases short and J 5 bases short, with 18 bases between. The CDR3 protein is CASQKGGPGETQYF. The CDR3 DNA follows: TGTGCCAGCCAAAAAGGAGGGCCCGGGGAGACCCAGTACTTC.

V gene TRBV29-1 combines with J gene TRBJ2-7; 8 bases agree with TRBD2. The CDR3 contains 12 residues. V gave up 4 bases and J gave up 6 bases; unmatched junction bases: 5. Germline V CDR1 and CDR2: SQVTM, ANQGSEA. CDR3: CSVGGLGREQYF. The DNA for the CDR3 is TGCAGCGTTGGGGGACTAGGGCGCGAGCAGTACTTC.

This rearrangement joins TRBV19 to TRBJ2-3; possible D gene TRBD1, 5 bases. The V end lost 3 bases, the J end lost 4 bases, and 17 bases lay between the germline ends. Germline CDR1 reads LNHDA; CDR2 reads SQIVND (reference sequence). This CDR3 is built from 16 residues. CDR3 loop: CASSMTLKQVSDTQYF. CDR3 bases: TGTGCCAGTAGTATGACCCTAAAACAGGTCTCAGATACGCAGTATTTT.

The J gene is TRBJ2-1, the V gene TRBV5-1; tentatively, D is TRBD2 (5 bases). The germline V gene has CDR1 SGHRS and CDR2 YFSETQ. The CDR3 length is 15 residues. Trimming took 4 bases from V and 1 from J, leaving 12 bases between them. The CDR3 DNA reads TGCGCCAGCAGCAGTAGCGATCCATCCTACAATGAGCAGTTCTTC. It encodes CASSSSDPSYNEQFF.

This chain links TRBV10-1 with TRBJ2-1, with TRBD2 matching 11 bases. Germline V gene sequence: CDR1 WNHNN, CDR2 SYGVQD (reference sequence). The CDR3 is 13 residues long. V lost 7 bases, J lost 15 bases, and 11 bases stayed unmatched. The CDR3 nucleotides read TGCGCCAGCATAGTAGCGGGAGGGCCTCTGGGGTTCTTC. Translating it yields CASIVAGGPLGFF.

The chain joins TRBV7-2 to TRBJ2-1, with TRBD1 identical over 10 bases. The CDR3 runs to 14 residues. Germline CDR1 is SGHTA and CDR2 is FQGNSA. V was pared by 4 bases and J by 5 bases, with 2 bases of the junction left unmatched. The CDR3 DNA is TGTGCCAGCAGCTGGGACAGGGGCAACAATGAGCAGTTCTTC. Translated, it gives CASSWDRGNNEQFF.

The genes are TRBV15 and TRBJ2-5, with a weak D call TRBD2 (6 bases). The CDR3 has 14 residues. Trimming removed 3 bases at V and 6 bases at J, with 14 bases between. The germline CDR1 and CDR2 sequences are LNHNV and YYDKDF (reference sequence). CDR3 amino acids: CATSSWGGSQTQYF. For the CDR3, the DNA is TGTGCCACCAGCAGTTGGGGAGGCTCGCAGACCCAGTACTTC.

V gene TRBV12-5 combines with J gene TRBJ1-6; D is ambiguous. Germline V gives CDR1 LGHNT, CDR2 FRNRAP. There are 14 residues in the CDR3. Trimming pared 3 bases from V and 7 bases from J, leaving 10 bases between. The CDR3 sequence: CASGLVRANSPLHF. CDR3 sequence (DNA): TGTGCTAGTGGTTTAGTGAGGGCCAATTCACCCCTCCACTTT.

This chain uses TRBV19 with TRBJ1-1; D unresolved. This CDR3 spans 13 amino acids. V lost 7 bases and J 5 bases, leaving 14 bases between the germline ends. Germline-derived CDR1 and CDR2 are LNHDA and SQIVND (reference sequence). The CDR3 region has the DNA TGTGCCAGTAACAATCTAGGTGGAACTGAAGCTTTCTTT. Translating gives CASNNLGGTEAFF.

This sequence joins TRBV19 and TRBJ2-3; D is unclear. Germline loops: CDR1 LNHDA, CDR2 SQIVND (reference sequence). With 7 bases removed from V and 0 bases from J, the gap between germline ends came to 20 bases. The CDR3 is 17 amino acids. CDR3 in amino acids: CASKRTKTLRSTDTQYF. CDR3 in DNA: TGTGCCAGTAAGCGAACGAAAACACTTCGCAGCACAGATACGCAGTATTTT.

The V gene is TRBV5-1, the J gene TRBJ2-1; possibly TRBD2 for D (5 bases). CDR3 length: 13 amino acids. The germline V gene encodes CDR1 SGHRS and CDR2 YFSETQ. Between the trimmed V and J ends, which lost 4 bases and 6 bases, there was a span of 11 bases. The chain's CDR3 is CASSVTSFNEQFF. The CDR3 DNA is TGCGCCAGCAGCGTTACTAGTTTCAATGAGCAGTTCTTC. Looking up the rest from reference TRBV5-1 and TRBJ2-1 gives the full variable domain: KAGVTQTPRYLIKTRGQQVTLSCSPISGHRSVSWYQQTPGQGLQFLFEYFSETQRNKGNFPGRFSGRQFSNSRSEMNVSTLELGDSALYLCASSVTSFNEQFFGPGTRLTVL.

The gene calls are TRBV7-2 and TRBJ2-7; 8 bases align to TRBD1. This CDR3 is built from 15 residues. Germline CDR1 and CDR2: SGHTA and FQGNSA. Trimming at V came to 5 bases and at J to 2 bases, leaving 8 bases not matched to a gene. CDR3 residues: CASSKTGQGTYEQYF. CDR3 coding DNA: TGTGCCAGCAGCAAAACTGGACAGGGCACCTACGAGCAGTACTTC.